This T cell receptor (beta chain) was retrieved from a study of blood T cell repertoires in COVID-19. Across the study: Material from acute and convalescent COVID-19 was sourced from the United States, Italy and Spain.

Authors' analysis steps: Reference gene primer amplification in the assay estimated nucleated cell counts. TCRdb's copy holds only in-frame clones and misses some; the assay was immunoSEQ multiplex PCR. That table is the source of V, J and clone size, and D and trimming were worked out from the DNA. This table has a few hundred thousand clones, 85% to 90% appearing once. Participant ages covered roughly 18 to 89 years across approximately 25 US areas. Categorization into cohorts depended on clinical history that participants reported. What was sequenced was PBMCs or T cells enriched from blood (not recorded which). The source of this sequence is a woman in her forties or fifties in a cohort exposed to, infected with or recovered from COVID-19 (not recorded which).

CDR3 DNA sequence: TGTGCCAGCTCGACAGGGGGCATTGTTGGCACTGAAGCTTTCTTT. The encoded protein is CASSTGGIVGTEAFF. The genes are TRBV7-8 and TRBJ1-1, with 10 bases that match TRBD1. Per germline, CDR1 SGHVS and CDR2 FQNEAQ. The trim removed 8 bases at V and 4 bases at J, leaving 10 bases unmatched. This CDR3 contains 15 residues.